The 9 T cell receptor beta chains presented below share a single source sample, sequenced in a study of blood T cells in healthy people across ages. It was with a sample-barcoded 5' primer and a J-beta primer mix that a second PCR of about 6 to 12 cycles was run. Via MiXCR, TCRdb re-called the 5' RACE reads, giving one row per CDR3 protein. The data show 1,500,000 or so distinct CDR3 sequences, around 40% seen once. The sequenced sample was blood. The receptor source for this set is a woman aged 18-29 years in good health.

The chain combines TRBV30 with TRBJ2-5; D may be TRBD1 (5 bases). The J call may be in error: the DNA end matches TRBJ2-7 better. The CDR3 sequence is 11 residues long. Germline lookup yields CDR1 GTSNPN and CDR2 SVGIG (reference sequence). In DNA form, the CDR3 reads TGTGCCTGGAGTGTAGGGGACGAGCAGTACTTC. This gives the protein CAWSVGDEQYF.

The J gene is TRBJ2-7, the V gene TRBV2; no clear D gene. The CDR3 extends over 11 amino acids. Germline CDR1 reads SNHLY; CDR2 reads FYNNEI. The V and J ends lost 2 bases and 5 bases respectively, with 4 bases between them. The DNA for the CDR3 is TGTGCCAGCAGTGAACCCAACGAGCAGTACTTC. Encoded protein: CASSEPNEQYF. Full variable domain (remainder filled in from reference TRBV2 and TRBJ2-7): EPEVTQTPSHQVTQMGQEVILRCVPISNHLYFYWYRQILGQKVEFLVSFYNNEISEKSEIFDDQFSVERPDGSNFTLKIRSTKLEDSAMYFCASSEPNEQYFGPGTRLTVT.

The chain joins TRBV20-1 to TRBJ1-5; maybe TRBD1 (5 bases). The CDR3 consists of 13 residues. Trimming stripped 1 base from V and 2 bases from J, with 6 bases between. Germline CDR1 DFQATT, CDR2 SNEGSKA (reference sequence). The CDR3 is CSARVGRNQPQHF. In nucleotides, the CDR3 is TGCAGTGCTAGAGTGGGACGCAATCAGCCCCAGCATTTT.

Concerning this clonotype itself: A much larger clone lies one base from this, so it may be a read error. The chain's CDR3 is CSVARAIGDEQFF. CDR3 in DNA: TGCAGCGTTGCCAGGGCAATCGGGGACGAGCAGTTCTTC. The gene calls are TRBV29-1 and TRBJ2-1; D may correspond to TRBD1 or TRBD2 (5 bases each). This CDR3 has 13 residues. Trimming stripped 4 bases from V and 10 bases from J, with 17 bases between. In germline, CDR1 is SQVTM, CDR2 ANQGSEA.

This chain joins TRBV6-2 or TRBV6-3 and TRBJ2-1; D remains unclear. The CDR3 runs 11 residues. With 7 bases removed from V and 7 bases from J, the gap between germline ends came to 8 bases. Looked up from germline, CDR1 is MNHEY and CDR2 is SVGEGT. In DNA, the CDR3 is TGTGCCAGCACCAAGAGAAATGAGCAGTTCTTC. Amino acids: CASTKRNEQFF.

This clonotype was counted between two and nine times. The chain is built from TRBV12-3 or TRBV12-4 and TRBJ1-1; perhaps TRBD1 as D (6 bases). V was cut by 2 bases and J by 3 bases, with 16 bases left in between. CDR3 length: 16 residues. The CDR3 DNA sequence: TGTGCCAGCAGTTTAATAAGGATTGGGGGCGACACTGAAGCTTTCTTT. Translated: CASSLIRIGGDTEAFF.

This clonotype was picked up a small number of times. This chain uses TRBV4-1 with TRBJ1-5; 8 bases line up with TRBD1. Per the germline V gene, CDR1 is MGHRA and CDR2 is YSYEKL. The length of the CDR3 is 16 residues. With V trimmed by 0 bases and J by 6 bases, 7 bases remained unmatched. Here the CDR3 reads CASSQEGRTGTQPQHF. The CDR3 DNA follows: TGCGCCAGCAGCCAAGAGGGTAGGACAGGGACTCAGCCCCAGCATTTT.

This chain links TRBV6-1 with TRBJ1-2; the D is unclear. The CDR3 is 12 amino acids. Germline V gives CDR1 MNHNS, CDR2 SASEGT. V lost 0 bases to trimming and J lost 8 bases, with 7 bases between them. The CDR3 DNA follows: TGTGCCAGCAGTGAAGCGGGGAACGGCTACACCTTC. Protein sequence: CASSEAGNGYTF.

CDR3 DNA: TGTGCCAGCCATCTGTGGGGCTCTGGGGCCAACGTCCTGACTTTC. It codes for CASHLWGSGANVLTF. The chain joins TRBV5-6 to TRBJ2-6; D is unresolved. Germline-derived CDR1 and CDR2 are SGHDT and YYEEEE. The CDR3 length is 15 residues. The germline V and J ends were trimmed by 7 bases and 0 bases, with 11 bases remaining between them.